This TCR beta chain stems from a study of cytomegalovirus exposure and HLA in healthy donors. General study results and limits: Listed as cytomegalovirus-associated were more than 150 TCR beta chains.

Notes on this clone: The antigen is undetermined.

There are 15 residues in the CDR3. Trimming removed 6 bases from V and 4 bases from J; junction bases left unmatched: 9. The germline V gene has CDR1 MDHEN and CDR2 SYDVKM. The primer mix had 60 Vbeta and 13 Jbeta primers. Produced via immunoSEQ multiplex PCR; TCRdb's table is partial and in-frame only. The sample contains roughly 140,000 clones, approximately 80% of which appear only once. Sequencing was carried out using PBMCs. This rearrangement joins TRBV28 to TRBJ2-1; 7 nucleotides agree with TRBD2. The origin of this receptor is a male donor in good health and CMV-seronegative. CDR3 region: CASRTRGVLYNEQFF. DNA for the CDR3: TGTGCCAGCAGGACCCGGGGGGTCCTGTACAATGAGCAGTTCTTC. The whole variable domain, remainder taken from reference TRBV28 and TRBJ2-1, is DVKVTQSSRYLVKRTGEKVFLECVQDMDHENMFWYRQDPGLGLRLIYFSYDVKMKEKGDIPEGYSVSREKKERFSLILESASTNQTSMYLCASRTRGVLYNEQFFGPGTRLTVL.